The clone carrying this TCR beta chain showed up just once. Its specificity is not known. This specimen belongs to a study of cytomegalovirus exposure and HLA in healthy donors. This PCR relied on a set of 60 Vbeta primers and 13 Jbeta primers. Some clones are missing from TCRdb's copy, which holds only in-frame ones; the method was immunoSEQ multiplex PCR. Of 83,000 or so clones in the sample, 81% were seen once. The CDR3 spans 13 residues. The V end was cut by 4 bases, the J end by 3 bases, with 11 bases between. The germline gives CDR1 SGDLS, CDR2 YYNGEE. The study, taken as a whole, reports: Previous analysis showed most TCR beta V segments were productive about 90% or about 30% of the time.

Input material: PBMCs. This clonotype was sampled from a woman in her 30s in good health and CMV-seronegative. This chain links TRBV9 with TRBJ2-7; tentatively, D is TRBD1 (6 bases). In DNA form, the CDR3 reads TGTGCCAGCAGCCCTGGACAGAACTACGAGCAGTACTTC. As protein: CASSPGQNYEQYF.